The next 8 T cell receptor beta chains were all read from a single sample in a study of Ad26.COV2.S vaccination and SARS-CoV-2 variants. Noted treatment: around 19 received Ad26.COV2.S at low or high dose, single or two shots; five or six received placebo; per-sample allocation not given. Sampling took place 63 days after the first vaccine or placebo injection. Generated by immunoSEQ multiplex PCR, the TCRdb table keeps only in-frame clones and is missing some. The table lists some 340,000 clones, around four fifths of them singletons. The sequencing here drew on peripheral blood, taken in a trial of Ad26.COV2.S vaccine versus placebo. The receptors were gathered from a person between 18 and 59 years old who received the Ad26.COV2.S COVID-19 vaccine or a placebo.

The rearrangement joins TRBV2 to TRBJ1-1; a weak D match, TRBD1 (5 bases). This CDR3 region has 10 residues. V dropped 9 bases and J dropped 10 bases, with 12 bases sitting between them. Germline V gene data show CDR1 as SNHLY and CDR2 as FYNNEI. CDR3 in DNA: TGTGCCAGGACCGGGGACGGAGCTTTCTTT. It translates to CARTGDGAFF.

The rearrangement links TRBV5-4 to TRBJ2-1; 9 bases line up with TRBD2. The CDR3 is made up of 16 amino acids. Germline V gene lookup returns CDR1 SGHNT and CDR2 YYREEE (reference sequence). Germline trimming cut 7 bases from V and 1 base from J; bases unmatched to any gene: 9. This chain's CDR3 is CASSDVSGGSYNEQFF. In DNA, the CDR3 is TGTGCCAGCTCAGACGTTAGCGGGGGTTCCTACAATGAGCAGTTCTTC.

This clone has more than one count but fewer than ten. V is TRBV7-9 and J is TRBJ1-6, with 8 bases that match TRBD1. The CDR3 runs 14 residues. Germline lookup yields CDR1 SEHNR and CDR2 FQNEAQ (reference sequence). The junction had 5 bases not matched to a gene; V was cut back by 5 bases and J by 8 bases. The CDR3 sequence is CASSRGQGHSPLHF. The CDR3 bases are TGTGCCAGCAGCCGAGGACAGGGCCATTCACCCCTCCACTTT.

This clone was counted between two and nine times. The rearrangement links TRBV9 to TRBJ2-7; possibly TRBD1 or TRBD2 for D (6 bases each). Germline CDR1 and CDR2: SGDLS and YYNGEE. V lost 2 bases to trimming and J lost 2 bases, with 11 bases between them. The CDR3 is made up of 14 amino acids. CDR3 DNA: TGTGCCAGCAGCGTGCTGGAGGGGGCCTACGAGCAGTACTTC. It is translated as CASSVLEGAYEQYF.

The CDR3 loop reads CASSIARVPDTQYF. The CDR3 nucleotides are TGTGCCAGTAGTATAGCTAGGGTTCCAGATACGCAGTATTTT. V usage is TRBV19 and J usage is TRBJ2-3; D not resolved. This CDR3 region has 14 residues. The V end lost 1 base, the J end lost 4 bases, and 9 bases lay between the germline ends. CDR1 is LNHDA, CDR2 SQIVND, per germline (reference sequence).

The chain couples TRBV18 to TRBJ1-6, with D unclear. Trimming pared 2 bases from V and 0 bases from J, leaving 20 bases between. CDR1 KGHSH and CDR2 LQKENI come from the germline V gene. The CDR3 runs 20 residues. The CDR3: CASSPKPWDSATSYNSPLHF. CDR3 sequence (DNA): TGTGCCAGCTCACCAAAACCCTGGGATTCCGCCACCTCCTATAATTCACCCCTCCACTTT.

V usage is TRBV7-3 and J usage is TRBJ2-2; tentative D call: TRBD1 (5 bases). The CDR3 totals 13 residues. The germline gives CDR1 SGHTA, CDR2 FQGTGA. V lost 5 bases to trimming and J lost 4 bases, with 8 bases between them. CDR3 in amino acids: CASSRQSTGELFF. The CDR3 bases are TGTGCCAGCAGCCGACAGAGCACCGGGGAGCTGTTTTTT. Drawing the rest from reference TRBV7-3 and TRBJ2-2, the complete variable domain is GAGVSQTPSNKVTEKGKYVELRCDPISGHTALYWYRQSLGQGPEFLIYFQGTGAADDSGLPNDRFFAVRPEGSVSTLKIQRTERGDSAVYLCASSRQSTGELFFGEGSRLTVL.

V usage is TRBV4-1 and J usage is TRBJ2-4; maybe TRBD1 (6 bases). The CDR3 covers 15 residues. In germline, CDR1 is MGHRA, CDR2 YSYEKL. Trimming pared 4 bases from V and 11 bases from J, leaving 21 bases between. In DNA form, the CDR3 reads TGCGCCAGCAGCCTCGAGCGAGGGGGTGGGATGGTTCAGTACTTC. Amino acid sequence: CASSLERGGGMVQYF.